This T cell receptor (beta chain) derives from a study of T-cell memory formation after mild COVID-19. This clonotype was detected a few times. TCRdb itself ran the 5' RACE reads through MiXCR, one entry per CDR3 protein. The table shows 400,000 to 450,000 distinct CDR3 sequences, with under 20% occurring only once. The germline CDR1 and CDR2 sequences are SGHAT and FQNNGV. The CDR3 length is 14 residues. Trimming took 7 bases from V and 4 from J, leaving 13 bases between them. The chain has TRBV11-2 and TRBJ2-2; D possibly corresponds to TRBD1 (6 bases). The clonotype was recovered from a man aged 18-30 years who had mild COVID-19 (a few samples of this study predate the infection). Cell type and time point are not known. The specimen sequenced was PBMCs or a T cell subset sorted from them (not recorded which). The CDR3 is CASTKRGGTGELFF. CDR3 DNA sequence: TGTGCCAGCACCAAGAGAGGGGGCACCGGGGAGCTGTTTTTT.